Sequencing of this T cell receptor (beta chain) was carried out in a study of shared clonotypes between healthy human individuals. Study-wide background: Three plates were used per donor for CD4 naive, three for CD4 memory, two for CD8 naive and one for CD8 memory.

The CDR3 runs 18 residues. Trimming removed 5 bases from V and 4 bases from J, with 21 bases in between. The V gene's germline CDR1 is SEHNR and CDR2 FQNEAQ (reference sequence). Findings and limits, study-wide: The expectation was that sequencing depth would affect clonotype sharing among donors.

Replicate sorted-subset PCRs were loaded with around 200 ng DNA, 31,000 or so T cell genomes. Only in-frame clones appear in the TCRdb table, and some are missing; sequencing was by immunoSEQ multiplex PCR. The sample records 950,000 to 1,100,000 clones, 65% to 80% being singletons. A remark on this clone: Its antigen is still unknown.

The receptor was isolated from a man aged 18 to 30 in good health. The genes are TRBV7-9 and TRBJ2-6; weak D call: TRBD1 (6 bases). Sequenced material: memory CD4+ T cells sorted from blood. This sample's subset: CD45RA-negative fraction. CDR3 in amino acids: CASSPLWGRNGGANVLTF. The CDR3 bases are TGTGCCAGCAGCCCCTTGTGGGGGCGGAATGGAGGGGCCAACGTCCTGACTTTC.